This T cell receptor beta chain appears in the sequencing data of a study of cytomegalovirus exposure and HLA in healthy donors. Produced via immunoSEQ multiplex PCR; TCRdb's table is partial and in-frame only. The sample consists of about 130,000 clones, approximately 94% of them appearing once. V was pared by 0 bases and J by 3 bases, with 13 bases between. There are 15 residues in the CDR3. Germline loops: CDR1 SGHNT, CDR2 YYREEE (reference sequence). This clone was counted once. The sequenced material came from PBMCs. The chain is built from TRBV5-4 and TRBJ2-7, with D perhaps matching TRBD1 (5 bases). The receptor's source is a woman younger than 35 in good health and CMV-seronegative. The CDR3 loop reads CASSLGQGRSYEQYF. In nucleotides, the CDR3 is TGTGCCAGCAGCTTGGGGCAGGGTAGGAGCTACGAGCAGTACTTC.